In its sample, the clone carrying this TCR delta chain is medium-sized. At the DNA level, this CDR3 is encoded by other sequences in the same sample as well. Trimming left V 3 bases short and J 0 bases short, with 19 bases between. The CDR3 loop spans 17 amino acids. The germline gives CDR1 GEAIGNYY, CDR2 EKD. The data were taken from a study of gamma-delta T cells after stem cell transplantation. With CATT, TCRdb re-called clones from the RT-PCR reads. The sample comprises more than 2,500 delta-chain clones, 30% of which are singletons, and over 20% rests with the top ten. The sequence was collected from a human donor. It is not recorded whose cells these are; they may come from a transplant donor. V usage is TRDV2 and J usage is TRDJ1; D perhaps matches TRDD3 (6 bases). Sequencing was performed on gamma-delta T cells. The CDR3 loop is CACDPAGDPLYTDKLIF. The CDR3 DNA sequence: TGTGCCTGTGACCCGGCAGGGGATCCACTGTACACCGATAAACTCATCTTT.